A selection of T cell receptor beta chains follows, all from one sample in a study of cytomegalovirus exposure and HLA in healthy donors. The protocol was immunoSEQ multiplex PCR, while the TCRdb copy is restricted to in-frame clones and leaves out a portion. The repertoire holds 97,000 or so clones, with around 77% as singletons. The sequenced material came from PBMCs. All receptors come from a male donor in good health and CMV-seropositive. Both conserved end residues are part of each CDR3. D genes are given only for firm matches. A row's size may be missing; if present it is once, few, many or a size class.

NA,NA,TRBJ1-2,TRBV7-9,TGTGCCAGCAGCTTAGTAGCTGCCCTGAAAGGCTACACCTTC,CASSLVAALKGYTF
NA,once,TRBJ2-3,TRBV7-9,TGTGCCAGCAGCTTACTGTCGACAGGCTCCACAGATACGCAGTATTTT,CASSLLSTGSTDTQYF
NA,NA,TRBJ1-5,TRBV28,TGTGCCATAGAGGGCCAGAGGGATCAGCCCCAGCATTTT,CAIEGQRDQPQHF
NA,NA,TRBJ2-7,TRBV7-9,TGTGCCAGCAGCTTAGGCGTGGAGCGATACGAGCAGTACTTC,CASSLGVERYEQYF
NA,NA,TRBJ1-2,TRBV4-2,TGTGCCAGCAGCCAAGGTCGGGATGTAATCTATGGCTACACCTTC,CASSQGRDVIYGYTF
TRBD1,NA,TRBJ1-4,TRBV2,TGTGCCGGCACCATCCGACAGGGCAATACCGAAAAACTGTTTTTT,CAGTIRQGNTEKLFF
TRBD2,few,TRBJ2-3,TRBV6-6,TGTGCCAGCAGCTACCCGCGGGAGGGGGTAGATACGCAGTATTTT,CASSYPREGVDTQYF
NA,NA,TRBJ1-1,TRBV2,TGTGCCAGCAGTGAAACAGAGAACACTGAAGCTTTCTTT,CASSETENTEAFF
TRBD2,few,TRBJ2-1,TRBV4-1,TGCGCCAGCAGCCAAGAGAGGGCTAGCGGTTACAATGAGCAGTTCTTC,CASSQERASGYNEQFF
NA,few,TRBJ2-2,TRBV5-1,TGCGCCAGCAAACCTGACATCGTCGCCGGGGAGCTGTTTTTT,CASKPDIVAGELFF
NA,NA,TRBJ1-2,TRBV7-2,TGTGCCAGCAGCTCACCCGGGCAGGGATTCGATGGCTACACCTTC,CASSSPGQGFDGYTF
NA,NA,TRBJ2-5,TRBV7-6,TGTGCCAGCAGCTTAGGGCCTTCGTACCAAGAGACCCAGTACTTC,CASSLGPSYQETQYF
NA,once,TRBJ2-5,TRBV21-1,TGTGCCAGCAGCAAAGGACAGGGTGTTTTTCGAGAGACCCAGTACTTC,CASSKGQGVFRETQYF
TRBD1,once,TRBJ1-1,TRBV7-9,TGTGCCAGCAGCTTAGCTCGGGACAGGGGTTTTAGGGCTTTCTTT,CASSLARDRGFRAFF
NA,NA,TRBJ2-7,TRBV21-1,TGTGCCAGCAGCAAAGGGTTGCAGGGGAACCAGGAGAGAGGCTACGAGCAGTACTTC,CASSKGLQGNQERGYEQYF
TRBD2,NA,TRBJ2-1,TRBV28,TGTGCCAGCCGAATAGCGGGAAACTACAATGAGCAGTTCTTC,CASRIAGNYNEQFF
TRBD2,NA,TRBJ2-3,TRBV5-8,TGTGCCAGCACCTGGGGACTAGCGGTTAGCACAGATACGCAGTATTTT,CASTWGLAVSTDTQYF
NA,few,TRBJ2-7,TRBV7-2,TGTGCCAGCAGCCCCCCCGCGGACTACGAGCAGTACTTC,CASSPPADYEQYF
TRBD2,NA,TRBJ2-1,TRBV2,TGTGCCAGCAGCCATCTCTCCTCCGGGGGGACTAGTCTAAACAATGAGCAGTTCTTC,CASSHLSSGGTSLNNEQFF
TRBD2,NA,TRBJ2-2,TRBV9,TGTGCCAGCAGCGTAGGACTAGCGGGGAACACCGGGGAGCTGTTTTTT,CASSVGLAGNTGELFF
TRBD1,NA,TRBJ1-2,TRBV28,TGTGCCAGCAGGGGAGACAGGGCTCCTGGCTACACCTTC,CASRGDRAPGYTF
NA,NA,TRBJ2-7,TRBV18,TGTGCCAGCTCACCGATGGGAGGCGAGCAGTACTTC,CASSPMGGEQYF
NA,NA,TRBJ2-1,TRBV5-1,TGCGCCAGCAGCTCCGCCCCCGGGTCGGTTGAGCAGTTCTTC,CASSSAPGSVEQFF
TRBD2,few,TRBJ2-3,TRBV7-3,TGTGCCAGCAGCAGAGTTAGCGGGAGGAGGGGAAGCACAGATACGCAGTATTTT,CASSRVSGRRGSTDTQYF
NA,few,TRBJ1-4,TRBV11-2,TGTGCCAGCACCAATTGGGGCGAAAAACTGTTTTTT,CASTNWGEKLFF
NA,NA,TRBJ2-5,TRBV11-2,TGTGCCAGCAGCTCGTTACAGGGGGCGGGGGGGACCCAGTACTTC,CASSSLQGAGGTQYF
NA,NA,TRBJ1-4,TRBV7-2,TGTGCCAGCAGCCGGGCGGGTACTAATGAAAAACTGTTTTTT,CASSRAGTNEKLFF
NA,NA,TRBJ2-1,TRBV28,TGTGCCAGCAGGGTTGGGGACTGGAGCCGCAATGAGCAGTTCTTC,CASRVGDWSRNEQFF
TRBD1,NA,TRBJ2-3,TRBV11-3,TGTGCCAGCAGCTTGAACAGGGGTACGCAGTATTTT,CASSLNRGTQYF
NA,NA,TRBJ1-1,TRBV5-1,TGCGCCAGCAGCCCCCGGGGGGAAGGCACTGAAGCTTTCTTT,CASSPRGEGTEAFF
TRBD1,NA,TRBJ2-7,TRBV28,TGTGCCAGCAGATCCGGGACAGCACAATACGAGCAGTACTTC,CASRSGTAQYEQYF
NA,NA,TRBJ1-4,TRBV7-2,TGTGCCAGCAGCTTAGACAGGGTGGATGAAAAACTGTTTTTT,CASSLDRVDEKLFF
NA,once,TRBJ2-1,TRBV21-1,TGTGCCAGCAGCAAAGGAAAGGGGCGCTTCTACAATGAGCAGTTCTTC,CASSKGKGRFYNEQFF
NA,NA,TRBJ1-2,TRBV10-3,TGTGCCTTCAGCGACTCTAACTATGGCTACACCTTC,CAFSDSNYGYTF
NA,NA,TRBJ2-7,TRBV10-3,TGTGCCATCAGTGGAGGGAACCGATCCTACGAGCAGTACTTC,CAISGGNRSYEQYF